This is a list of T cell receptor beta chains from one sample in a study of beta chain features in type 1 diabetes. Repertoires were generated with immunoSEQ multiplex PCR, while TCRdb's copy carries only in-frame clones and drops some. The data show around 360,000 clones, around an eighth seen once. Sequencing was performed on naive CD4+ T cells from blood. All receptors derive from a young woman with type 1 diabetes. The CDR3 runs from the conserved cysteine through the conserved F or W. A D gene is named only where the DNA matches it firmly. Where a row states a size, it is once, few, many or the class of an expanded clone; other rows omit it.

v_call	j_call	d_call	clone_size	cdr3_aa	cdr3_nt
TRBV15	TRBJ2-4	-	-	CATSRGMGQAKNIQYF	TGTGCCACCAGCAGAGGAATGGGGCAGGCCAAAAACATTCAGTACTTC
TRBV10-3	TRBJ2-3	-	few	CAIMERPTDTQYF	TGTGCGATAATGGAGCGGCCTACAGATACGCAGTATTTT
TRBV10-3	TRBJ2-5	TRBD1	-	CATGGRGETQYF	TGTGCCACAGGGGGCAGGGGAGAGACCCAGTACTTC
TRBV4-1	TRBJ1-6	-	-	CASSQGIRVIWNSPLHF	TGCGCCAGCAGCCAAGGTATCCGGGTAATATGGAATTCACCCCTCCACTTT
TRBV14	TRBJ2-7	-	few	CASSQESQGLGEQYF	TGTGCCAGCAGCCAAGAAAGCCAGGGCCTTGGGGAGCAGTACTTC
TRBV28	TRBJ2-3	-	few	CASRLIDTQYF	TGTGCCAGCAGACTCATAGATACGCAGTATTTT
TRBV4-1	TRBJ1-2	-	-	CASSPGPLSYGYTF	TGCGCCAGCAGCCCTGGGCCGCTTTCTTATGGCTACACCTTC
TRBV30	TRBJ2-1	TRBD2	few	CAWKASGSHNEQFF	TGTGCCTGGAAGGCTAGCGGGAGTCACAATGAGCAGTTCTTC
TRBV5-1	TRBJ1-1	TRBD1	few	CASSATGQGNTEAFF	TGCGCCAGCAGCGCGACGGGACAGGGGAACACTGAAGCTTTCTTT
TRBV15	TRBJ1-5	-	-	CATSREIGRTNSNQPQHF	TGTGCCACCAGCAGGGAGATTGGGCGGACAAATAGCAATCAGCCCCAGCATTTT
TRBV11-3	TRBJ2-1	-	few	CASSTADSSYNEQFF	TGTGCCAGCAGCACCGCAGACAGCTCCTACAATGAGCAGTTCTTC
TRBV7-9	TRBJ2-7	-	few	CASSLATDVLREQYF	TGTGCCAGCAGCTTAGCGACAGATGTTCTACGGGAGCAGTACTTC
TRBV27	TRBJ2-5	TRBD2	-	CASSAPGLAPGGETQYF	TGTGCCAGCAGCGCCCCGGGACTAGCCCCGGGGGGAGAGACCCAGTACTTC
TRBV6-5	TRBJ1-1	-	few	CASSNDRSAGFF	TGTGCCAGCAGTAATGACAGGTCTGCCGGTTTCTTT
TRBV30	TRBJ2-1	TRBD2	-	CAWLADWNEQFF	TGTGCCTGGCTAGCGGACTGGAATGAGCAGTTCTTC
TRBV5-1	TRBJ2-7	-	-	CASSSRDSSYEQYF	TGCGCCAGCAGTTCCCGGGATAGCTCCTACGAGCAGTACTTC
TRBV29-1	TRBJ1-1	-	-	CSVTTSAVDTEAFF	TGCAGCGTCACGACGTCGGCGGTCGACACTGAAGCTTTCTTT
TRBV29-1	TRBJ2-7	-	-	CSVEEDSHEQYF	TGCAGCGTTGAGGAGGACTCCCACGAGCAGTACTTC
TRBV7-2	TRBJ2-5	-	-	CASSTNRERETQYF	TGTGCCAGCAGCACGAACAGGGAAAGGGAGACCCAGTACTTC
TRBV5-4	TRBJ2-1	TRBD2	few	CASSLSGGGNEQFF	TGTGCCAGCAGCTTGTCCGGGGGGGGCAATGAGCAGTTCTTC
TRBV5-4	TRBJ2-2	TRBD2	few	CASTALAGGPRATGELFF	TGTGCCAGCACAGCACTAGCGGGAGGACCCCGTGCCACCGGGGAGCTGTTTTTT
TRBV7-9	TRBJ1-4	-	few	CASSSNYEKLFF	TGTGCCAGCAGCTCGAACTATGAAAAACTGTTTTTT
TRBV30	TRBJ2-7	-	few	CAWSGSGYEQYF	TGTGCCTGGAGTGGGAGCGGGTACGAGCAGTACTTC
TRBV28	TRBJ2-5	-	few	CASSSGHRETQYF	TGTGCCAGCAGTTCAGGACATCGAGAGACCCAGTACTTC
TRBV7-9	TRBJ2-7	-	few	CASSLKNSNEQYF	TGTGCCAGCAGCTTAAAGAACTCGAACGAGCAGTACTTC
TRBV7-9	TRBJ1-5	-	few	CASSLDRLSGQPQHF	TGTGCCAGCAGCTTAGATCGACTCAGCGGTCAGCCCCAGCATTTT
TRBV29-1	TRBJ2-5	-	few	CSVDSETQYF	TGCAGCGTCGACTCGGAGACCCAGTACTTC
TRBV19	TRBJ2-3	-	few	CASRKTQGSADTQYF	TGTGCCAGTAGGAAGACCCAAGGGAGCGCAGATACGCAGTATTTT
TRBV28	TRBJ2-2	-	-	CAADGTGELFF	TGTGCCGCGGATGGCACCGGGGAGCTGTTTTTT
TRBV6-6	TRBJ2-5	-	-	CASSFPGTSGSETQYF	TGTGCCAGCAGTTTCCCCGGAACGAGCGGATCAGAGACCCAGTACTTC
TRBV18	TRBJ1-1	-	-	CASSPLLDTEAFF	TGTGCCAGCTCACCATTGCTAGACACTGAAGCTTTCTTT